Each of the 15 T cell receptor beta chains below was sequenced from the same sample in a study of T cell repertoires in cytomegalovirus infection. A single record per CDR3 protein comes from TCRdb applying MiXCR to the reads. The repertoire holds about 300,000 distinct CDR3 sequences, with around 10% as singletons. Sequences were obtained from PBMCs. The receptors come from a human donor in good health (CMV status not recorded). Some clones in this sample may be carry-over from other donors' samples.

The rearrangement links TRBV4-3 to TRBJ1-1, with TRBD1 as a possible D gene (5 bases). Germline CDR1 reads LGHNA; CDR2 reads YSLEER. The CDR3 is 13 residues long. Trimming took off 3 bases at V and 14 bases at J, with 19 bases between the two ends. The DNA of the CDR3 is TGCGCCAGCAGCCAGGGACGTAGCACTGACGCCTTCTTT. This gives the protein CASSQGRSTDAFF.

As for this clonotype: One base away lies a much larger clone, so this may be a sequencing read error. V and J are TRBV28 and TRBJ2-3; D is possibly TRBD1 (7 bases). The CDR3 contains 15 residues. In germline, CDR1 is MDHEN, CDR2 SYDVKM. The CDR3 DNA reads TGTCCCAGCAGGGGGACAGCGGGTCCCACAGATACGCAGTATTTT. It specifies CPSRGTAGPTDTQYF.

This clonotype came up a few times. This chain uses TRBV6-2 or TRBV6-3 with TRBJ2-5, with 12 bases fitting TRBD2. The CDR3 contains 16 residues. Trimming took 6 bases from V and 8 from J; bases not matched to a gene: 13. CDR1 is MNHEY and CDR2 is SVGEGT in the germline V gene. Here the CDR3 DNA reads TGTGCCAGCAGCCTCTTATCTAGCGGGGGGGCTCGCACCCAGTACTTC. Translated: CASSLLSSGGARTQYF.

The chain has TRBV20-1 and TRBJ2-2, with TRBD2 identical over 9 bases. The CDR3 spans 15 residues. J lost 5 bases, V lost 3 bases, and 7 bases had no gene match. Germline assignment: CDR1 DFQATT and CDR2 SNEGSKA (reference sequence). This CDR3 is CSARPGRGGTGELFF. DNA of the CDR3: TGCAGTGCTAGGCCCGGGCGGGGGGGTACCGGGGAGCTGTTTTTT.

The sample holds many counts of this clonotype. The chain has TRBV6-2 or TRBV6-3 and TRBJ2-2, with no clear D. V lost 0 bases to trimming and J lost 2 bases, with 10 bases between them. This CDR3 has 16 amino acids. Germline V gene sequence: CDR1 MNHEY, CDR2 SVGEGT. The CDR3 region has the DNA TGTGCCAGCAGTTACTCTAACAGTTCCAACACCGGGGAGCTGTTTTTT. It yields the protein CASSYSNSSNTGELFF.

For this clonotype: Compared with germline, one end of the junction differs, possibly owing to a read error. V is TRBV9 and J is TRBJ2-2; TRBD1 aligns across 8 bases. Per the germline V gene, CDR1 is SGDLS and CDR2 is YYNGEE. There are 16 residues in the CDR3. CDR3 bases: TGTGCCAGCAGTCAGACAGGGGAGGCGAACACCGGGGAGTTGTTTTTT. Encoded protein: CASSQTGEANTGELFF.

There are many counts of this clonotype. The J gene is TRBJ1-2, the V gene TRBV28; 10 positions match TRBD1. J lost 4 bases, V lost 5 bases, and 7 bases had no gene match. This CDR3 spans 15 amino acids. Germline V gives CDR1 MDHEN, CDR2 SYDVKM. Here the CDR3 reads CASSVGTGDSYGYTF. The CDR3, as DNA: TGTGCCAGCAGTGTCGGGACAGGGGATAGCTATGGCTACACCTTC.

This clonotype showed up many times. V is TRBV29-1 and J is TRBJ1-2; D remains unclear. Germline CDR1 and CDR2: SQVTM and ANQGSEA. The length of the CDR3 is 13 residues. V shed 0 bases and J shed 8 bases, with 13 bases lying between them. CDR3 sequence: CSVEEAGGRGYTF. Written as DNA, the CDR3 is TGCAGCGTTGAAGAGGCCGGAGGAAGAGGCTACACCTTC.

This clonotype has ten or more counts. This chain's CDR3 is CASSYSSGGRTDTQYF. The CDR3 nucleotides read TGTGCCAGCAGTTACTCGAGCGGGGGACGCACAGATACGCAGTATTTT. J is TRBJ2-3 and V is TRBV6-2 or TRBV6-3, with 8 bases that match TRBD2. This CDR3 is built from 16 residues. Unmatched junction bases numbered 3, after V lost 0 bases and J lost 1 base. The germline V gene encodes CDR1 MNHEY and CDR2 SVGEGT.

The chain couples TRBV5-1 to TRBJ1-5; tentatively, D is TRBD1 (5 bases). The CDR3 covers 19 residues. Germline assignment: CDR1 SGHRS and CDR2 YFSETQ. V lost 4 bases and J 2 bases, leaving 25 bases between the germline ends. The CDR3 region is CASSPLPSGAPEGNQPQHF. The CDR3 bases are TGCGCCAGCAGCCCACTCCCCTCCGGGGCCCCAGAAGGCAATCAGCCCCAGCATTTT.

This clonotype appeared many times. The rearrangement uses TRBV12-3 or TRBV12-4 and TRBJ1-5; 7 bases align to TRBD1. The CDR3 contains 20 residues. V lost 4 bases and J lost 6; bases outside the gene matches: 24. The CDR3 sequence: CASSSPSIQGVNKRSQPQHF. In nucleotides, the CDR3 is TGTGCCAGCAGTTCCCCGTCAATTCAGGGGGTTAATAAAAGAAGTCAGCCCCAGCATTTT.

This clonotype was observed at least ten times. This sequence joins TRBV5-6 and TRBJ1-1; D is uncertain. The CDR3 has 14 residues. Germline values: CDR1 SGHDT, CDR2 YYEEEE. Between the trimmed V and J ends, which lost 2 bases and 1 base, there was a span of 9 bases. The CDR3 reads CASSFPGRNTEAFF. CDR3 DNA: TGTGCCAGCAGCTTCCCAGGCCGGAACACTGAAGCTTTCTTT.

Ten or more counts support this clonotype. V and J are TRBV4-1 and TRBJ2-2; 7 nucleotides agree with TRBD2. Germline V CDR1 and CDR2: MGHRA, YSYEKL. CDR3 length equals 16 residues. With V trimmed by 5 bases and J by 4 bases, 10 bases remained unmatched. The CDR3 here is CASSITGGITTGELFF. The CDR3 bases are TGCGCCAGCAGCATTACGGGGGGTATAACCACCGGGGAGCTGTTTTTT.

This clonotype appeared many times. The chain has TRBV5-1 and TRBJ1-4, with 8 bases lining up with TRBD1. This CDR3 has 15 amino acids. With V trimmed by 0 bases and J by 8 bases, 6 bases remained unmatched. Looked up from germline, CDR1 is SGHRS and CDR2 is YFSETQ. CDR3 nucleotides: TGCGCCAGCAGCTTGGGGACAGGGTTTGGGGAAAAACTGTTTTTT. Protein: CASSLGTGFGEKLFF.

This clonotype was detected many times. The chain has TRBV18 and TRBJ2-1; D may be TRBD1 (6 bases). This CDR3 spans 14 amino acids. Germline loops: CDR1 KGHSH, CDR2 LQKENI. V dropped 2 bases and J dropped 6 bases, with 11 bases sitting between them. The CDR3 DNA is TGTGCCAGCTCACCAAGGCAGGGGACCAATGAGCAGTTCTTC. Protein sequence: CASSPRQGTNEQFF. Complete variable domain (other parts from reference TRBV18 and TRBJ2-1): NAGVMQNPRHLVRRRGQEARLRCSPMKGHSHVYWYRQLPEEGLKFMVYLQKENIIDESGMPKERFSAEFPKEGPSILRIQQVVRGDSAAYFCASSPRQGTNEQFFGPGTRLTVL.